This T cell receptor beta chain was retrieved from a study of cytomegalovirus exposure and HLA in healthy donors. Whole-study context: It was reported in a later analysis that the 120 validation repertoires used the same platform as the approximately 650 first-cohort repertoires. Findings and limits, study-wide: Subsequent analysis revealed that first-cohort TCR clusters tended to co-occur in the 120 or so validation repertoires. Per published reports, the classifier diagnosed cytomegalovirus status with high specificity and sensitivity.

Turning to this clone: Its antigen is not known.

The CDR3 covers 12 residues. Trimming cost V 2 bases and J 4 bases, with 5 bases left between them. Germline assignment: CDR1 SNHLY and CDR2 FYNNEI. Donors came from a validation cohort of about 120 subjects, distinct from the first 666-subject cohort. Sequencing used immunoSEQ multiplex PCR; TCRdb keeps in-frame clones, though not all of them. The sample records about 360,000 clones, roughly 89% being singletons. The sequence was collected from a woman between 18 and 29 years old in good health and CMV-seronegative. Material: PBMCs. The chain has TRBV2 and TRBJ2-5; no clear D. CDR3 in DNA: TGTGCCAGCAGTGAACGGAGAGAGACCCAGTACTTC. It encodes CASSERRETQYF.